This TCR beta chain derives from a study of blood T cell repertoires in COVID-19. The germline V and J ends were trimmed by 0 bases and 1 base, with 9 bases remaining between them. Per germline, CDR1 KGHSY and CDR2 FQNENV. CDR3 length: 15 residues. Profiled with immunoSEQ multiplex PCR; TCRdb holds only in-frame clones, not every one. Of approximately 300,000 clones in the sample, just over 85% were seen once. This chain uses TRBV16 with TRBJ1-1; D is unresolved. The specimen sequenced was PBMCs or T cells enriched from blood (not recorded which). The sequence came from a man aged 30 to 45 who had recovered from COVID-19. The CDR3 region is CASSQSGLTNTEAFF. The DNA for the CDR3 is TGTGCCAGCAGCCAATCCGGGTTGACGAACACTGAAGCTTTCTTT.